This section outlines one T cell receptor beta chain sequence together with its context. This sample was taken from a study of blood T cell repertoires in COVID-19. Across the study: Acute and convalescent COVID-19 specimens originated in the United States, Italy and Spain. The analysed material was cDNA or gDNA that came from T cells, B-cell-depleted T cells, or PBMCs.

The CDR3 is 18 residues long. The germline gives CDR1 SGHTA, CDR2 FQGNSA. The junction had 10 bases not matched to a gene; V was cut back by 6 bases and J by 2 bases. As processed by the authors: Counts of nucleated cells, estimated from reference gene primer amplification, were obtained. Sequencing used immunoSEQ multiplex PCR; TCRdb keeps in-frame clones, though not all of them. V and J calls and clone size are given by that table; D and trimming were obtained from the DNA. Of over 150,000 clones in the sample, around nine tenths were seen once. The clonotype was recovered from a man aged 55 to 69 with COVID-19, enrolled during active disease. The specimen sequenced was peripheral blood. The chain uses TRBV7-2 and TRBJ2-5, with 15 bases aligning to TRBD2. This chain's CDR3 is CASSGGGLAGGTQETQYF. The CDR3 bases are TGTGCCAGCAGTGGGGGGGGACTAGCGGGAGGAACACAAGAGACCCAGTACTTC.